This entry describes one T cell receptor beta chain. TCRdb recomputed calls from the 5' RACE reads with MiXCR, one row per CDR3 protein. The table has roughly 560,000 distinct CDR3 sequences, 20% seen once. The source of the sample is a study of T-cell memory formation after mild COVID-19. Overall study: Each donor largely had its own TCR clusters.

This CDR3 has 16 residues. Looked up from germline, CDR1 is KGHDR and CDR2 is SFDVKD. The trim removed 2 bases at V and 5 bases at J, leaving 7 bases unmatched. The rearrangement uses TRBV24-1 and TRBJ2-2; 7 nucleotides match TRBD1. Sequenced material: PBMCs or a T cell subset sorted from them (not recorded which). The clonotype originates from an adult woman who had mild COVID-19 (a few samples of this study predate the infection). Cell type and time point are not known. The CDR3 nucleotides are TGTGCCACCAGTGATTCATACAGGGGTGGAACCGGGGAGCTGTTTTTT. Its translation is CATSDSYRGGTGELFF.